This entry describes one T cell receptor beta chain. The sample belongs to a study of blood T cell repertoires in COVID-19. Authors' methods: Reference gene primer amplification gave estimated nucleated cell counts. Produced via immunoSEQ multiplex PCR; TCRdb's table is partial and in-frame only. V and J calls and clone size are as listed in that table; D and trimming were resolved from the DNA. The repertoire holds more than 85,000 clones, with approximately 79% as singletons. This sequence was found in a woman of 80 years or more with active or convalescent COVID-19. The sample was peripheral blood.

The CDR3 coding sequence is TGTGCCAGCAGTCGGCAGGTTTATGGCTACACCTTC. This gives the protein CASSRQVYGYTF. The chain employs TRBV2 and TRBJ1-2; D not certain. This CDR3 has 12 residues. The germline V and J ends were trimmed by 5 bases and 5 bases, with 9 bases remaining between them. The germline gives CDR1 SNHLY, CDR2 FYNNEI.